A selection of T cell receptor beta chains follows, all from one sample in a study of shared clonotypes between healthy human individuals. The method was immunoSEQ multiplex PCR; TCRdb's version includes in-frame clones alone and lacks a portion of them. Of about 750,000 clones in the sample, 90% to 95% were seen once. Input material: naive CD8+ T cells sorted from blood. The receptors here all came from a man aged 25-45 years in good health. Both conserved end residues are part of each CDR3. Fields, in order: V gene, clone size, CDR3 length, J gene, D gene, CDR3 protein, CDR3 DNA. D genes are given only for firm matches. Clone size is not always given. Where it is, it says once, few, many or a class for expanded clones.

>TRBV7-9|NA|15|TRBJ1-2|NA
CASSLKTVGGYGYTF
TGTGCCAGCAGCTTAAAGACAGTCGGCGGCTATGGCTACACCTTC
>TRBV2|NA|14|TRBJ2-7|TRBD1
CASTPGQGLHEQYF
TGTGCCAGCACACCGGGACAGGGGTTACACGAGCAGTACTTC
>TRBV27|NA|17|TRBJ2-5|TRBD1
CASSLKGRQGDEQTQYF
TGTGCCAGCAGTTTAAAGGGGAGACAGGGGGATGAGCAGACCCAGTACTTC
>TRBV5-1|NA|17|TRBJ2-1|TRBD2
CASSPGLAGVFYNEQFF
TGCGCCAGCAGCCCTGGACTAGCGGGAGTGTTCTACAATGAGCAGTTCTTC
>TRBV6-5|NA|15|TRBJ2-1|TRBD2
CASSSGRALYNEQFF
TGTGCCAGCAGCAGCGGGAGGGCCCTCTACAATGAGCAGTTCTTC
>TRBV2|NA|17|TRBJ2-7|NA
CASSAARGWEAPYEQYF
TGTGCCAGCAGTGCCGCCAGGGGGTGGGAGGCCCCCTACGAGCAGTACTTC
>TRBV18|NA|12|TRBJ2-5|TRBD1
CASSPGQAAQYF
TGTGCCAGCTCACCAGGACAGGCGGCCCAGTACTTC
>TRBV28|NA|13|TRBJ2-1|NA
CASSPGLFNEQFF
TGTGCCAGCAGCCCAGGACTTTTCAATGAGCAGTTCTTC
>TRBV10-2|once|15|TRBJ2-7|NA
CASTLSGLSHYEQYF
TGCGCCAGCACCCTGAGCGGGTTGAGCCACTACGAGCAGTACTTC
>TRBV19|few|15|TRBJ1-5|TRBD1
CASSGDRGSNQPQHF
TGTGCCAGTAGCGGGGACAGGGGTAGCAATCAGCCCCAGCATTTT
>TRBV9|NA|16|TRBJ2-3|NA
CASSVAGLVGGDTQYF
TGTGCCAGCAGCGTAGCGGGGTTAGTCGGTGGGGATACGCAGTATTTT
>TRBV4-1|NA|15|TRBJ1-5|NA
CASSQEGAGVQPQHF
TGCGCCAGCAGCCAAGAAGGGGCAGGGGTTCAGCCCCAGCATTTT
>TRBV2|NA|8|TRBJ2-5|NA
CASRNQYF
TGTGCCAGCAGGAACCAGTACTTC
>TRBV6-6|NA|14|TRBJ2-7|TRBD2
CASSPSGSPVEQYF
TGTGCCAGCAGCCCAAGCGGGAGCCCGGTCGAGCAGTACTTC
>TRBV6-5|once|14|TRBJ1-2|NA
CASSDGGLDYGYTF
TGTGCCAGCAGCGACGGCGGACTGGACTATGGCTACACCTTC
>TRBV11-1|few|18|TRBJ2-3|TRBD2
CASERTSFEGPSTDTQYF
TGTGCCAGCGAAAGGACTAGCTTTGAAGGGCCTAGCACAGATACGCAGTATTTT
>TRBV7-8|NA|16|TRBJ2-5|TRBD2
CASSTTSGSHQETQYF
TGTGCCAGCAGCACAACTAGCGGGAGTCACCAAGAGACCCAGTACTTC
>TRBV29-1|NA|13|TRBJ2-5|NA
CSVDPGVGETQYF
TGCAGCGTTGATCCGGGGGTTGGAGAGACCCAGTACTTC
>TRBV6-5|NA|15|TRBJ2-1|TRBD1
CASSYVGTGGTEQFF
TGTGCCAGCAGTTACGTCGGGACAGGGGGCACTGAGCAGTTCTTC
>TRBV28|NA|18|TRBJ2-7|TRBD1
CASSLSTGVAVIYYEQYF
TGTGCCAGCAGTTTATCCACAGGGGTTGCCGTTATCTACTACGAGCAGTACTTC
>TRBV2|NA|15|TRBJ1-2|NA
CASSESDSLNYGYTF
TGTGCCAGCAGTGAATCCGACAGTCTTAACTATGGCTACACCTTC
>TRBV21-1|NA|15|TRBJ2-1|NA
CASIMESGYDNEQFF
TGTGCCAGCATAATGGAGAGCGGCTATGACAATGAGCAGTTCTTC
>TRBV27|few|14|TRBJ1-5|NA
CASSPRYSNQPQHF
TGTGCCAGCAGTCCCCGATATAGCAATCAGCCCCAGCATTTT
>TRBV15|NA|14|TRBJ2-7|TRBD1
CATSRADRGNEQYF
TGTGCCACCAGCAGAGCTGACAGGGGCAACGAGCAGTACTTC
>TRBV11-2|NA|17|TRBJ2-7|NA
CASSLGVRVLNSYEQYF
TGTGCCAGCAGCTTAGGGGTACGGGTTCTTAATTCCTACGAGCAGTACTTC
>TRBV6-1|NA|13|TRBJ2-1|NA
CAIMTESSNEQFF
TGTGCCATCATGACAGAATCGAGCAATGAGCAGTTCTTC
>TRBV5-4|NA|11|TRBJ2-7|NA
CASSIGEEQYF
TGTGCCAGCAGCATCGGCGAGGAGCAGTACTTC
>TRBV6-5|NA|11|TRBJ1-1|NA
CACGEGTEAFF
TGTGCCTGCGGGGAGGGCACTGAAGCTTTCTTT
>TRBV6-1|NA|15|TRBJ1-1|NA
CASSRTTASSTEAFF
TGTGCCAGCAGTAGGACGACAGCCTCGAGCACTGAAGCTTTCTTT
>TRBV29-1|NA|14|TRBJ2-7|NA
CSVEGGRGSYEQYF
TGCAGCGTCGAAGGGGGGAGGGGCTCCTACGAGCAGTACTTC
>TRBV29-1|NA|15|TRBJ2-3|NA
CSVEGAETRVDTQYF
TGCAGCGTTGAAGGAGCCGAAACGAGGGTTGATACGCAGTATTTT
>TRBV15|NA|16|TRBJ1-4|TRBD1
CATSGEPTGIEEKLFF
TGTGCCACCAGCGGAGAACCGACAGGGATAGAAGAAAAACTGTTTTTT
>TRBV30|NA|15|TRBJ2-7|NA
CAWSVRFDPYYEQYF
TGTGCCTGGAGTGTACGGTTCGATCCTTACTACGAGCAGTACTTC
>TRBV7-8|NA|17|TRBJ2-1|TRBD1
CASSSLSVGTAYNEQFF
TGTGCCAGCAGCTCCCTAAGCGTCGGGACAGCCTACAATGAGCAGTTCTTC
>TRBV5-1|NA|15|TRBJ2-3|TRBD2
CASSFPSGGTDTQYF
TGCGCCAGCAGCTTTCCTAGCGGGGGCACAGATACGCAGTATTTT
>TRBV5-6|NA|11|TRBJ2-7|NA
CASSLDHEQYF
TGTGCCAGCAGCTTGGATCACGAGCAGTACTTC
>TRBV27|few|12|TRBJ2-2|NA
CASRTLPGELFF
TGTGCCAGCAGAACCCTCCCCGGGGAGCTGTTTTTT
>TRBV5-1|NA|13|TRBJ2-2|NA
CASSLSYSGELFF
TGCGCCAGCAGCTTGTCTTACAGCGGGGAGCTGTTTTTT
>TRBV9|NA|14|TRBJ2-3|TRBD2
CASSGTSGREAQYF
TGTGCCAGCAGCGGGACTAGCGGGAGAGAGGCGCAGTATTTT
>TRBV11-2|NA|15|TRBJ2-1|NA
CASSLDGSSYNEQFF
TGTGCCAGCAGCTTAGATGGAAGCTCCTACAATGAGCAGTTCTTC
>TRBV18|NA|16|TRBJ2-1|TRBD2
CASSLVASGAYNEQFF
TGTGCCAGCTCACTTGTCGCTAGCGGCGCCTACAATGAGCAGTTCTTC
>TRBV7-2|NA|15|TRBJ2-7|TRBD1
CASSLATGGPYEQYF
TGTGCCAGCAGCTTAGCAACAGGGGGACCCTACGAGCAGTACTTC
>TRBV10-3|NA|14|TRBJ2-3|NA
CAISDDYSTDTQYF
TGTGCCATCAGCGACGACTATAGCACAGATACGCAGTATTTT
>TRBV6-4|NA|15|TRBJ2-1|TRBD2
CASSDRLAGGNEQFF
TGTGCCAGCAGTGACAGACTAGCGGGAGGTAATGAGCAGTTCTTC
>TRBV5-1|NA|18|TRBJ2-3|NA
CASSLATQVTRSTDTQYF
TGCGCCAGCAGCTTGGCCACTCAGGTGACGAGAAGCACAGATACGCAGTATTTT
>TRBV10-3|NA|16|TRBJ2-3|TRBD1
CAISEGEQGSTDTQYF
TGTGCCATCAGTGAAGGGGAACAGGGGAGCACAGATACGCAGTATTTT
>TRBV6-1|NA|13|TRBJ2-3|TRBD1
CASNRGLTDTQYF
TGTGCCAGCAACAGGGGGCTTACAGATACGCAGTATTTT
>TRBV10-3|NA|13|TRBJ2-2|NA
CAISESPTGELFF
TGTGCCATCAGTGAGTCGCCCACCGGGGAGCTGTTTTTT
>TRBV27|NA|15|TRBJ2-1|TRBD1
CASSLIQGMSNEQFF
TGTGCCAGCAGTTTAATACAGGGGATGAGCAATGAGCAGTTCTTC
>TRBV27|NA|16|TRBJ2-1|NA
CASSSLLFGTYNEQFF
TGTGCCAGCAGTTCCCTTCTTTTCGGGACATACAATGAGCAGTTCTTC
>TRBV4-1|NA|16|TRBJ2-5|NA
CASSQGGVVSVQTQYF
TGCGCCAGCAGCCAAGGAGGGGTTGTAAGTGTGCAGACCCAGTACTTC